This TCR beta chain was documented in a study of OX40 agonist ivuxolimab in advanced cancers. For the study at large: It was permissible to have had prior anti-PD-1, anti-PD-L1 or anti-CTLA-4 therapy, and more than 30% had some. Partial responses were achieved by three patients, one with hepatocellular carcinoma and two with cutaneous melanoma.

A word on this clone: Antigen: not known.

V shed 4 bases and J shed 0 bases, with 19 bases lying between them. This CDR3 is built from 17 residues. Per the germline V gene, CDR1 is GTSNPN and CDR2 is SVGIG (reference sequence). Study conclusions and caveats: CD8+ T cells (on average) carried more expanded clones than CD4+ T cells. Low normalized T-cell clonal expansion was also seen in some nonresponders.

Clones were read by immunoSEQ multiplex PCR, and TCRdb kept only the in-frame ones, dropping some. In the table there are about 91,000 clones, 80% to 90% of which are singletons. The chain employs TRBV30 and TRBJ1-3, with D unclear. Here the sequenced sample was CD4+ or CD8+ T cells sorted from blood, taken in a trial of the OX40 agonist ivuxolimab. The source is an adult with an advanced solid tumor such as melanoma, head and neck, liver or kidney cancer. CDR3 in amino acids: CAWNREPRTLSGNTIYF. The CDR3 region has the DNA TGTGCCTGGAATCGAGAGCCCCGAACCCTCTCTGGAAACACCATATATTTT.